The 7 T cell receptor beta chains in this list originate from one sample, sequenced in a study of blood T cell repertoires in COVID-19 (dated by TCRdb to 2019 to 2021). Library construction relied on the immunoSEQ multiplex PCR assay. The table was pulled from immuneACCESS by TCRdb, which kept in-frame rearrangements only. Such tables lose some clones; where checked, under half of the loss comes from unresolved V genes, and the rest has no known cause. The sample includes more than 110,000 clones, with about three quarters observed a single time. The ten largest clones take up approximately 14% of the sample. The sequenced sample consisted of peripheral blood. These receptor sequences come from a man of 80 years or more with acute or convalescent COVID-19.

The genes are TRBV6-2 or TRBV6-3 and TRBJ2-2, with D tentatively TRBD1 (5 bases). The CDR3 loop spans 16 amino acids. Germline V gives CDR1 MNHEY, CDR2 SVGEGT. V was trimmed by 3 bases and J by 0 bases, leaving 11 bases between them. CDR3 amino acids: CASSYRTPANTGELFF. DNA of the CDR3: TGTGCCAGCAGTTATAGGACACCCGCGAACACCGGGGAGCTGTTTTTT.

J is TRBJ1-3 and V is TRBV4-1; D unresolved. This CDR3 has 15 residues. Germline lookup yields CDR1 MGHRA and CDR2 YSYEKL. Deletions cut 1 base from V and 0 bases from J, with 7 bases between. As DNA, the CDR3 is TGCGCCAGCAGCCAAGTGTCACTCTCTGGAAACACCATATATTTT. As protein: CASSQVSLSGNTIYF.

The chain employs TRBV25-1 and TRBJ1-2; TRBD1 might be the D (6 bases). The germline gives CDR1 MGHDK, CDR2 SYGVNS. The CDR3 covers 14 residues. V gave up 3 bases and J gave up 8 bases, with 16 bases separating them. The CDR3 DNA is TGTGCCAGCAGTGACACGGGGGGCGTTCGAGGCTACACCTTC. This sequence encodes CASSDTGGVRGYTF.

This clone came up once. V and J are TRBV28 and TRBJ1-6; D ambiguous. This CDR3 has 18 amino acids. CDR1 MDHEN and CDR2 SYDVKM come from the germline V gene. Between the trimmed V and J ends, which lost 2 bases and 1 base, there was a span of 15 bases. DNA of the CDR3: TGTGCCAGCAGTTTAATCGCGGGGTCCGGGTCCTATAATTCACCCCTCCACTTT. Amino acid sequence: CASSLIAGSGSYNSPLHF.

J is TRBJ1-5 and V is TRBV21-1. TRBV21-1 is recorded as a pseudogene. The CDR3 length is 16 residues. The CDR3 DNA reads as TGTGCCAGCAGCAAAAAGCTCCACTATAGCAATCAGCCCCAGCATTTT. It translates to CASSKKLHYSNQPQHF.

The chain is built from TRBV5-1 and TRBJ2-7, with 10 positions matching TRBD1. This CDR3 contains 15 residues. Germline values: CDR1 SGHRS, CDR2 YFSETQ. V lost 4 bases and J lost 2; bases outside the gene matches: 6. CDR3 in amino acids: CASSARDRGTYEQYF. In nucleotides, the CDR3 is TGCGCCAGCAGCGCAAGGGACAGGGGTACCTACGAGCAGTACTTC.

The V call is TRBV18, the J call TRBJ1-5; the D is unclear. The germline V gene encodes CDR1 KGHSH and CDR2 LQKENI. V lost 3 bases to trimming and J lost 3 bases, with 6 bases between them. The CDR3 loop spans 13 amino acids. CDR3 amino acids: CASSPSINQPQHF. Written as DNA, the CDR3 is TGTGCCAGCTCACCTTCCATCAATCAGCCCCAGCATTTT.